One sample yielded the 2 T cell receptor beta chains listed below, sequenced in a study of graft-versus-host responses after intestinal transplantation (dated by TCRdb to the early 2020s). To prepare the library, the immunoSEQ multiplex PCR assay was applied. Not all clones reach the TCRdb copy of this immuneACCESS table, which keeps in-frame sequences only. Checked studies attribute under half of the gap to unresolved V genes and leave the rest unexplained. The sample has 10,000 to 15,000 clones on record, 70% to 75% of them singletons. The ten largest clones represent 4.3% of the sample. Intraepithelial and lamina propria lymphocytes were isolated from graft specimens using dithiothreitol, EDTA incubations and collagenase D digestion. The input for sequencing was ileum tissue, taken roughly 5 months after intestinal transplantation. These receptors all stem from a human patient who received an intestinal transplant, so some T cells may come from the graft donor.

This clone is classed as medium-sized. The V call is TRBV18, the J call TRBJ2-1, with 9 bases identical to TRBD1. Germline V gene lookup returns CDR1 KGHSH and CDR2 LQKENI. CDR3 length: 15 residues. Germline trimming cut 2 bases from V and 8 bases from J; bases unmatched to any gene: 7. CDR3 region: CASSPVRDRVHEQFF. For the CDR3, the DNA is TGTGCCAGCTCACCAGTCCGGGACAGGGTCCATGAGCAGTTCTTC.

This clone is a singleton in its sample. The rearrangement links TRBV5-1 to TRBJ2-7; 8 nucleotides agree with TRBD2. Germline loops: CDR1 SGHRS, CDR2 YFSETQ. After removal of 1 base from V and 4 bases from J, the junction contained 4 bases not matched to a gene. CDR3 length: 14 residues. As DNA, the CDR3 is TGCGCCAGCAGCTTGATTAGCGGGAATTACGAGCAGTACTTC. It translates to CASSLISGNYEQYF. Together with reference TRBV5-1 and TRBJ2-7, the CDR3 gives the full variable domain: KAGVTQTPRYLIKTRGQQVTLSCSPISGHRSVSWYQQTPGQGLQFLFEYFSETQRNKGNFPGRFSGRQFSNSRSEMNVSTLELGDSALYLCASSLISGNYEQYFGPGTRLTVT.